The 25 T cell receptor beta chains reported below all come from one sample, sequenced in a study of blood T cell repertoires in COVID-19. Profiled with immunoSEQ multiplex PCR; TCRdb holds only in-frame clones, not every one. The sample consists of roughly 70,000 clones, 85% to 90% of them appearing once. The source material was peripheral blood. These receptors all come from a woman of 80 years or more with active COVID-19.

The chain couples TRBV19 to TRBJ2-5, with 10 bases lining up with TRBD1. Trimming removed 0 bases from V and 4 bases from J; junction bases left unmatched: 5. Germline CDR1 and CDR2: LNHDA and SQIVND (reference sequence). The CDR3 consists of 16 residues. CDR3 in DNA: TGTGCCAGTAGTATAGAGGCGGACAGGGGGATAGAGACCCAGTACTTC. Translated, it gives CASSIEADRGIETQYF.

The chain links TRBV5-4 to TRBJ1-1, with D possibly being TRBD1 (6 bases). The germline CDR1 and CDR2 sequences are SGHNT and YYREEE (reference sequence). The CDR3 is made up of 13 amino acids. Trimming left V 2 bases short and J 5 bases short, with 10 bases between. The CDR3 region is CASSLTGNTEAFF. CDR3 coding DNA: TGTGCCAGCAGCTTAACAGGGAATACTGAAGCTTTCTTT. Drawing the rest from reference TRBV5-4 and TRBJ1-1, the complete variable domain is ETGVTQSPTHLIKTRGQQVTLRCSSQSGHNTVSWYQQALGQGPQFIFQYYREEENGRGNFPPRFSGLQFPNYSSELNVNALELDDSALYLCASSLTGNTEAFFGQGTRLTVV.

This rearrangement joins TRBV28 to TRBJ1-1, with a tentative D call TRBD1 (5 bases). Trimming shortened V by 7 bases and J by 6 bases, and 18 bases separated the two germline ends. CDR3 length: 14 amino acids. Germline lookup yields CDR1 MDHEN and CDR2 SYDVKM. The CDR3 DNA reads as TGTGCCAGCATTGGTGGGGGGTCTCGGTCTGAAGCTTTCTTT. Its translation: CASIGGGSRSEAFF.

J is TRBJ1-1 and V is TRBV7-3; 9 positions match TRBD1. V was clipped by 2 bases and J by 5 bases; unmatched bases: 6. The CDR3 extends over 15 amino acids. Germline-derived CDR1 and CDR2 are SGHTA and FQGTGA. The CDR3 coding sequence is TGTGCCAGCAGCTTAGCACAGGGGGCGTATACTGAAGCTTTCTTT. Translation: CASSLAQGAYTEAFF.

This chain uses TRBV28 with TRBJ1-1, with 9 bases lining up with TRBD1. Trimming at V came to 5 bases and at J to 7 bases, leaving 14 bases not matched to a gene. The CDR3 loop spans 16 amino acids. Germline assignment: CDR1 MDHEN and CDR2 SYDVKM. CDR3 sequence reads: CASSVLRGQGVNEAFF. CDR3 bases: TGTGCCAGCAGTGTATTAAGGGGACAGGGTGTGAATGAAGCTTTCTTT.

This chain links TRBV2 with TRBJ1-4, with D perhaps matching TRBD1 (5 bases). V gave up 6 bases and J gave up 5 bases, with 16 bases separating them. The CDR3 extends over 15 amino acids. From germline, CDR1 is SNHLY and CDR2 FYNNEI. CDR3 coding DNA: TGTGCCAGCAGCCCAATTAGGTCAGGGAATGAAAAACTGTTTTTT. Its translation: CASSPIRSGNEKLFF.

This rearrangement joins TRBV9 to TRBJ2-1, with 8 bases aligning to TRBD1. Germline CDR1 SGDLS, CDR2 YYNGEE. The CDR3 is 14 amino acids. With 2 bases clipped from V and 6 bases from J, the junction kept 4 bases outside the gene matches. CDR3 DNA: TGTGCCAGCAGCGTCGGACAGGGATTCAATGAGCAGTTCTTC. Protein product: CASSVGQGFNEQFF.

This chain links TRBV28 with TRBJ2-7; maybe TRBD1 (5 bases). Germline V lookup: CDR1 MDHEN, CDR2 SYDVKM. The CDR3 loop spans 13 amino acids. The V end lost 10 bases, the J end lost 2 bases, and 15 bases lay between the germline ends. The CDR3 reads CATQDSSAYEQYF. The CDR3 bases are TGTGCCACCCAAGACAGCTCAGCCTACGAGCAGTACTTC.

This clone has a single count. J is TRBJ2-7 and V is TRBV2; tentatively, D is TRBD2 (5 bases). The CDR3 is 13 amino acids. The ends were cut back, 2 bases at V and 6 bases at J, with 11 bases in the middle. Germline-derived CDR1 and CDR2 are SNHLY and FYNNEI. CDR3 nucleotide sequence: TGTGCCAGCAGTGAACCGGGGTTGGGCGAGCAGTACTTC. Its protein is CASSEPGLGEQYF.

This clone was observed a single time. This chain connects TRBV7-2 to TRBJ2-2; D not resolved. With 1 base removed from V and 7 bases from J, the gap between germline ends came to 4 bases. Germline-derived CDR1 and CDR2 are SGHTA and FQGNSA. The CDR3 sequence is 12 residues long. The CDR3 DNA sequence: TGTGCCAGCAGCTTAGTCTACGGGGAGCTGTTTTTT. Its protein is CASSLVYGELFF.

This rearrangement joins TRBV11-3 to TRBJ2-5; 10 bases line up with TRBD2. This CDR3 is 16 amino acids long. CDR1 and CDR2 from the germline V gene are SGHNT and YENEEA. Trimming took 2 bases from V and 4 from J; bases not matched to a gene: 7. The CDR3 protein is CASSLRTSGALETQYF. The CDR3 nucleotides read TGTGCCAGCAGCTTACGGACTAGCGGTGCTCTAGAGACCCAGTACTTC. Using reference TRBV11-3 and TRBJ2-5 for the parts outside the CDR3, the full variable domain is EAGVVQSPRYKIIEKKQPVAFWCNPISGHNTLYWYLQNLGQGPELLIRYENEEAVDDSQLPKDRFSAERLKGVDSTLKIQPAELGDSAVYLCASSLRTSGALETQYFGPGTRLLVL.

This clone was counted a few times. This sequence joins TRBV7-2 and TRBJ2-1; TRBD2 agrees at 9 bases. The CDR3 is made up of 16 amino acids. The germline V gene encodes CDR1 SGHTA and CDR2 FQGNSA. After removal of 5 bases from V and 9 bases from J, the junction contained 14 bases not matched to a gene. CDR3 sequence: CASSLRSGSGVVEQFF. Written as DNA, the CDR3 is TGTGCCAGCAGCCTTCGTAGCGGGAGCGGAGTGGTTGAGCAGTTCTTC.

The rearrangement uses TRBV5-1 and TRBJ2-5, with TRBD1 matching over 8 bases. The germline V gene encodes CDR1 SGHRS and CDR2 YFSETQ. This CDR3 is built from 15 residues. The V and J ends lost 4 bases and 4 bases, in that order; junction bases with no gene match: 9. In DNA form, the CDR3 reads TGCGCCAGCAGCGCCGGACAGGGTGGTACAGAGACCCAGTACTTC. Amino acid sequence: CASSAGQGGTETQYF.

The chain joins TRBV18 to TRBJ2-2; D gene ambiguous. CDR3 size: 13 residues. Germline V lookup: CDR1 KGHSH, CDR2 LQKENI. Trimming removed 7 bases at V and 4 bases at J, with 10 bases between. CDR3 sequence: CASFWSGTGELFF. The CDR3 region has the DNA TGTGCCAGCTTCTGGTCCGGCACCGGGGAGCTGTTTTTT.

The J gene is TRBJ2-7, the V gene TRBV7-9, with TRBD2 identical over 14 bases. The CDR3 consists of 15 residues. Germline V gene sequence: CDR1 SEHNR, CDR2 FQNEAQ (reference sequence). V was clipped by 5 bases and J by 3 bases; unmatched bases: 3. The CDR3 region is CASSHGLAGGYEQYF. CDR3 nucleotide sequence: TGTGCCAGCAGCCACGGACTAGCGGGAGGCTACGAGCAGTACTTC.

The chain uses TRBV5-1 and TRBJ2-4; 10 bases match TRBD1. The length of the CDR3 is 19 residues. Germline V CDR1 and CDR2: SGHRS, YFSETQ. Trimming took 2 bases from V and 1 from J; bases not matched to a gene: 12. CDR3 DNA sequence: TGCGCCAGCAGCTTATTCGGGACAGGGGATCTGTTGGCCAAAAACATTCAGTACTTC. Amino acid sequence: CASSLFGTGDLLAKNIQYF.

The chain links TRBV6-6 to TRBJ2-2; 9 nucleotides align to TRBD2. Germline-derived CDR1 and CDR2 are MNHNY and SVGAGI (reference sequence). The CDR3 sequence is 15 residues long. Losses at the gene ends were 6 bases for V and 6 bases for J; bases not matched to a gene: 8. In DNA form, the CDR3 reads TGTGCCAGCAGGGGCGGGGGGGGAGGATCCGGGGAGCTGTTTTTT. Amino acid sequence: CASRGGGGGSGELFF.

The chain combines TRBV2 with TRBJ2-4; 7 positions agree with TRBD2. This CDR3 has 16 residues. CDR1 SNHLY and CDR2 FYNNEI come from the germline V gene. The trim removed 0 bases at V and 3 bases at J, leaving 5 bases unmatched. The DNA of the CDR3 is TGTGCCAGCAGTGAAGCGGGGACGGGAGGCAAAAACATTCAGTACTTC. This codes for CASSEAGTGGKNIQYF.

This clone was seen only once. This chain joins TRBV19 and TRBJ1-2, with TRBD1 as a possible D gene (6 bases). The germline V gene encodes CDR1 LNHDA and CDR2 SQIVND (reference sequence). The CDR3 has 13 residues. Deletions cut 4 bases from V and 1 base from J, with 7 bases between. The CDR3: CASSRTVNYGYTF. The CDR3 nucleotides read TGTGCCAGTAGTAGGACAGTTAACTATGGCTACACCTTC.

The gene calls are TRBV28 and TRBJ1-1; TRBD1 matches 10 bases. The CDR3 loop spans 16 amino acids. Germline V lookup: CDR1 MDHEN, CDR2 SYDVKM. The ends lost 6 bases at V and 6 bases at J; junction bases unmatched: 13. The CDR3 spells CASSLFPGQGDPEAFF. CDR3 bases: TGTGCCAGCAGCCTTTTTCCTGGACAGGGGGATCCTGAAGCTTTCTTT.

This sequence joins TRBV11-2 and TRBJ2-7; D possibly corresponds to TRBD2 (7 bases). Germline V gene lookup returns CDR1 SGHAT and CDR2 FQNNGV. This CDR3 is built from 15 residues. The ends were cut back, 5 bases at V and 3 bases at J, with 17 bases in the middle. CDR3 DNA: TGTGCCAGCAGCGGGAACCGGGGGGCCTTCTACGAGCAGTACTTC. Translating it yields CASSGNRGAFYEQYF.

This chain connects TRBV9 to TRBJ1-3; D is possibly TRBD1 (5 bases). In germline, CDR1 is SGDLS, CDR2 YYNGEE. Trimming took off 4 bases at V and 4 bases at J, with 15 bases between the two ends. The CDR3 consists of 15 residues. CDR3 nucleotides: TGTGCCAGCAGCCCCGGTGGGGCCGCGGGAAACACCATATATTTT. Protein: CASSPGGAAGNTIYF. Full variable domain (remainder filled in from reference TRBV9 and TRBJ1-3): DSGVTQTPKHLITATGQRVTLRCSPRSGDLSVYWYQQSLDQGLQFLIQYYNGEERAKGNILERFSAQQFPDLHSELNLSSLELGDSALYFCASSPGGAAGNTIYFGEGSWLTVV.

CDR3 DNA: TGCAGTGCTAGTGGTAGCGGGGATGCGTATGAGCAGTTCTTC. It translates to CSASGSGDAYEQFF. The chain combines TRBV20-1 with TRBJ2-1; 8 bases align to TRBD2. The V and J ends lost 3 bases and 8 bases, in that order; junction bases with no gene match: 9. Germline values: CDR1 DFQATT, CDR2 SNEGSKA (reference sequence). The CDR3 spans 14 residues.

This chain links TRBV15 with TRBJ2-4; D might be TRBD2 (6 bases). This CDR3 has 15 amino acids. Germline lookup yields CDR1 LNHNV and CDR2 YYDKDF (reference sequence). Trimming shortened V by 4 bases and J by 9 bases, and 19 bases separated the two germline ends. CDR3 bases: TGTGCCACCAGCATCGGGGGACCTTCGGAAGGCATTCAGTACTTC. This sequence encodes CATSIGGPSEGIQYF.

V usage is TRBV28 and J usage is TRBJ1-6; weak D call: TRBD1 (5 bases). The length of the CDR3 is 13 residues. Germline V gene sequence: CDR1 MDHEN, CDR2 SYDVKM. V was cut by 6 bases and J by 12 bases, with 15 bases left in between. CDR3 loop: CASRAGGAGPLHF. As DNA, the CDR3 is TGTGCCAGCAGGGCGGGAGGGGCTGGACCCCTCCACTTT.